The 25 T cell receptor beta chains reported below all come from one sample, sequenced in a study of blood T cell repertoires in COVID-19. The repertoire was sequenced with immunoSEQ multiplex PCR; TCRdb's copy has only in-frame clones and lacks some. The sample has about 290,000 clones; about nine tenths are singletons. What was sequenced was PBMCs or T cells enriched from blood (not recorded which). The receptors here all came from a woman between 40 and 55 years old who had recovered from COVID-19.

This chain uses TRBV30 with TRBJ1-3; D may be TRBD1 (5 bases). Germline loops: CDR1 GTSNPN, CDR2 SVGIG (reference sequence). The CDR3 is 17 residues long. V was clipped by 3 bases and J by 0 bases, with 18 bases between them. The CDR3 protein is CAWRTLPGRSSGNTIYF. CDR3 coding DNA: TGTGCCTGGAGGACTTTGCCAGGGAGGTCCTCTGGAAACACCATATATTTT.

As DNA, the CDR3 is TGTGCCAGTCACGCCCAGCAGATAGCCTATGGCTACACCTTC. As protein: CASHAQQIAYGYTF. The chain employs TRBV18 and TRBJ1-2; D call uncertain. Germline assignment: CDR1 KGHSH and CDR2 LQKENI. CDR3 size: 14 residues. Trimming left V 9 bases short and J 4 bases short, with 18 bases between. Full variable domain (missing parts from reference TRBV18 and TRBJ1-2): NAGVMQNPRHLVRRRGQEARLRCSPMKGHSHVYWYRQLPEEGLKFMVYLQKENIIDESGMPKERFSAEFPKEGPSILRIQQVVRGDSAAYFCASHAQQIAYGYTFGSGTRLTVV.

This chain joins TRBV29-1 and TRBJ1-5; 8 positions match TRBD1. This CDR3 comprises 13 residues. Germline CDR1 reads SQVTM; CDR2 reads ANQGSEA. V gave up 7 bases and J gave up 7 bases; unmatched junction bases: 9. CDR3 bases: TGCAGCGCTGCGACAGGGGCGGACCAGCCCCAGCATTTT. This encodes CSAATGADQPQHF.

The J gene is TRBJ2-1, the V gene TRBV5-1, with a tentative D call TRBD1 (7 bases). Per germline, CDR1 SGHRS and CDR2 YFSETQ. V shed 1 base and J shed 14 bases, with 13 bases lying between them. There are 12 residues in the CDR3. The CDR3: CASSLTGEDKFF. In DNA form, the CDR3 reads TGCGCCAGCAGCTTGACAGGGGAGGATAAGTTCTTC. The complete variable domain, with remaining parts taken from reference TRBV5-1 and TRBJ2-1, reads KAGVTQTPRYLIKTRGQQVTLSCSPISGHRSVSWYQQTPGQGLQFLFEYFSETQRNKGNFPGRFSGRQFSNSRSEMNVSTLELGDSALYLCASSLTGEDKFFGPGTRLTVL.

The V gene is TRBV14, the J gene TRBJ2-1; 9 positions agree with TRBD2. Trimming cost V 4 bases and J 7 bases; bases outside gene matches: 11. CDR1 is SGHDN and CDR2 is FVKESK in the germline V gene. The CDR3 is 16 amino acids. The CDR3 reads CASSPSPAGGRNEQFF. The DNA for the CDR3 is TGTGCCAGCAGCCCAAGTCCAGCGGGGGGAAGAAATGAGCAGTTCTTC. The entire variable domain, with the rest obtained from reference TRBV14 and TRBJ2-1, is as follows: EAGVTQFPSHSVIEKGQTVTLRCDPISGHDNLYWYRRVMGKEIKFLLHFVKESKQDESGMPNNRFLAERTGGTYSTLKVQPAELEDSGVYFCASSPSPAGGRNEQFFGPGTRLTVL.

The chain joins TRBV6-5 to TRBJ2-7; 9 bases map to TRBD2. The ends lost 4 bases at V and 3 bases at J; junction bases unmatched: 7. This CDR3 comprises 15 residues. Germline CDR1 and CDR2: MNHEY and SVGAGI. The CDR3 bases are TGTGCCAGCAGTTCTACGACTAGCGGTTACTACGAGCAGTACTTC. Amino acid sequence: CASSSTTSGYYEQYF.

The chain has TRBV5-1 and TRBJ1-6; 9 nucleotides line up with TRBD1. The germline V gene encodes CDR1 SGHRS and CDR2 YFSETQ. The junction had 5 bases not matched to a gene; V was cut back by 3 bases and J by 10 bases. The CDR3 extends over 14 amino acids. The CDR3 here is CASSSGTGKSPLHF. The CDR3 coding sequence is TGCGCCAGCAGCTCCGGGACAGGGAAATCACCCCTCCACTTT.

This clone was detected only once. Germline and junction disagree at one end, which may indicate a read error. The chain joins TRBV27 to TRBJ2-3, with TRBD2 as a possible D gene (6 bases). CDR3 length equals 14 residues. The germline gives CDR1 MNHEY, CDR2 SMNVEV (reference sequence). CDR3: CASRPIPSGLGHVF. The CDR3 region has the DNA TGTGCCAGCAGGCCGATACCCTCGGGACTGGGTCATGTATTT.

This clone was observed a handful of times. The chain employs TRBV5-1 and TRBJ2-3, with TRBD2 identical over 9 bases. V was pared by 2 bases and J by 1 base, with 2 bases of the junction left unmatched. CDR3 length equals 15 residues. In germline, CDR1 is SGHRS, CDR2 YFSETQ. CDR3 in amino acids: CASSFVAGGTDTQYF. CDR3 DNA: TGCGCCAGCAGCTTTGTAGCGGGAGGCACAGATACGCAGTATTTT. Filled out from reference TRBV5-1 and TRBJ2-3, the complete variable domain reads KAGVTQTPRYLIKTRGQQVTLSCSPISGHRSVSWYQQTPGQGLQFLFEYFSETQRNKGNFPGRFSGRQFSNSRSEMNVSTLELGDSALYLCASSFVAGGTDTQYFGPGTRLTVL.

The chain recombines TRBV6-4 with TRBJ2-1; 9 bases map to TRBD1. V lost 3 bases to trimming and J lost 5 bases; unmatched junction nucleotides: 2. Germline loops: CDR1 MRHNA, CDR2 SNTAGT. The CDR3 extends over 14 amino acids. The CDR3 protein is CASSEGQGHNEQFF. The CDR3 bases are TGTGCCAGCAGTGAGGGACAGGGACACAATGAGCAGTTCTTC.

V usage is TRBV5-6 and J usage is TRBJ2-3, with 8 bases matching TRBD1. V trimming: 3 bases; J trimming: 6 bases; junction bases outside the gene matches: 6. CDR3 length equals 14 residues. The germline V gene encodes CDR1 SGHDT and CDR2 YYEEEE. Here the CDR3 reads CASSSRRQGDTQYF. The CDR3 region has the DNA TGTGCCAGCAGCTCCCGCCGACAGGGGGATACGCAGTATTTT. The whole variable domain, remainder taken from reference TRBV5-6 and TRBJ2-3, is DAGVTQSPTHLIKTRGQQVTLRCSPKSGHDTVSWYQQALGQGPQFIFQYYEEEERQRGNFPDRFSGHQFPNYSSELNVNALLLGDSALYLCASSSRRQGDTQYFGPGTRLTVL.

CDR3: CSVFRGYNTEAFF. The CDR3 coding sequence is TGCAGCGTGTTCAGGGGATACAACACTGAAGCTTTCTTT. The chain is built from TRBV29-1 and TRBJ1-1, with D perhaps TRBD1 (6 bases). Germline V CDR1 and CDR2: SQVTM, ANQGSEA. The CDR3 is made up of 13 amino acids. V gave up 6 bases and J gave up 2 bases, with 13 bases separating them. Variable domain in full (rest from reference TRBV29-1 and TRBJ1-1): SAVISQKPSRDICQRGTSLTIQCQVDSQVTMMFWYRQQPGQSLTLIATANQGSEATYESGFVIDKFPISRPNLTFSTLTVSNMSPEDSSIYLCSVFRGYNTEAFFGQGTRLTVV.

The chain combines TRBV5-6 with TRBJ2-1; D perhaps matches TRBD2 (6 bases). This CDR3 spans 14 amino acids. Germline CDR1 reads SGHDT; CDR2 reads YYEEEE. Deletions cut 3 bases from V and 1 base from J, with 8 bases between. CDR3 amino acids: CASSYAGSYNEQFF. CDR3 bases: TGTGCCAGCAGCTATGCGGGGTCCTACAATGAGCAGTTCTTC.

This clone was seen a few times. The chain recombines TRBV15 with TRBJ1-2; 7 nucleotides match TRBD1. The CDR3 runs to 14 residues. Germline lookup yields CDR1 LNHNV and CDR2 YYDKDF (reference sequence). The trim removed 4 bases at V and 2 bases at J, leaving 4 bases unmatched. CDR3 in DNA: TGTGCCACCAGCATATCCAGGGGGAACTATGGCTACACCTTC. Residues: CATSISRGNYGYTF.

The chain couples TRBV6-5 to TRBJ2-5; 9 nucleotides align to TRBD2. The J segment lost 4 bases and the V segment lost 6 bases, leaving 3 bases of the junction unmatched. The CDR3 totals 13 residues. CDR1 MNHEY and CDR2 SVGAGI come from the germline V gene. The CDR3 loop is CASRASGVETQYF. As DNA, the CDR3 is TGTGCCAGCAGGGCTAGCGGGGTAGAGACCCAGTACTTC.

The V and J genes are TRBV18 and TRBJ2-1; D perhaps matches TRBD2 (6 bases). The CDR3 loop spans 14 amino acids. From germline, CDR1 is KGHSH and CDR2 LQKENI. Trimming took off 3 bases at V and 5 bases at J, with 11 bases between the two ends. As DNA, the CDR3 is TGTGCCAGCTCACCGGGACTCGAAAACAATGAGCAGTTCTTC. It specifies CASSPGLENNEQFF.

Points on this clone: The same CDR3 is also encoded by other DNA sequences in this sample. The chain uses TRBV5-1 and TRBJ1-4; no definite D call. V was clipped by 0 bases and J by 8 bases, with 11 bases between them. Germline V CDR1 and CDR2: SGHRS, YFSETQ. This CDR3 has 14 amino acids. CDR3 sequence reads: CASSLDSTDEKLFF. CDR3 DNA sequence: TGCGCCAGCAGCTTGGACAGTACCGACGAAAAACTGTTTTTT. The variable domain in full, with the rest retrieved from reference TRBV5-1 and TRBJ1-4, is KAGVTQTPRYLIKTRGQQVTLSCSPISGHRSVSWYQQTPGQGLQFLFEYFSETQRNKGNFPGRFSGRQFSNSRSEMNVSTLELGDSALYLCASSLDSTDEKLFFGSGTQLSVL.

The rearrangement joins TRBV18 to TRBJ2-5, with D maybe TRBD2 (6 bases). Germline loops: CDR1 KGHSH, CDR2 LQKENI. V was trimmed by 3 bases and J by 5 bases, leaving 13 bases between them. CDR3 length: 14 residues. This chain's CDR3 is CASSPGLAIETQYF. The CDR3 nucleotides are TGTGCCAGCTCACCGGGGCTAGCGATTGAGACCCAGTACTTC.

A word on this clone: At the DNA level, this CDR3 is encoded by other sequences in the same sample as well. This chain connects TRBV7-3 to TRBJ1-2; 9 nucleotides match TRBD1. The germline CDR1 and CDR2 sequences are SGHTA and FQGTGA. V was pared by 4 bases and J by 8 bases, with 5 bases of the junction left unmatched. The CDR3 extends over 13 amino acids. CDR3 sequence (DNA): TGTGCCAGCAGCTGGGGACAGGGATACGGCTACACCTTC. Translation: CASSWGQGYGYTF. The whole variable domain, filled in from reference TRBV7-3 and TRBJ1-2, reads GAGVSQTPSNKVTEKGKYVELRCDPISGHTALYWYRQSLGQGPEFLIYFQGTGAADDSGLPNDRFFAVRPEGSVSTLKIQRTERGDSAVYLCASSWGQGYGYTFGSGTRLTVV.

The CDR3 nucleotides read TGTGCCAGCAGGCCGACAGGGGCTAATCAGCCCCAGCATTTT. Residues: CASRPTGANQPQHF. The chain carries TRBV28 and TRBJ1-5, with 8 bases aligning to TRBD1. The germline V gene encodes CDR1 MDHEN and CDR2 SYDVKM. Trimming cost V 6 bases and J 4 bases; bases outside gene matches: 5. There are 14 residues in the CDR3.

The chain is built from TRBV27 and TRBJ2-4, with TRBD1 as a possible D gene (5 bases). The V end lost 0 bases, the J end lost 6 bases, and 9 bases lay between the germline ends. Germline values: CDR1 MNHEY, CDR2 SMNVEV (reference sequence). The CDR3 consists of 14 residues. The CDR3 loop reads CASSLSSRVNIQYF. The CDR3 nucleotides read TGTGCCAGCAGTTTATCGTCCAGGGTAAACATTCAGTACTTC.

V gene TRBV11-2 combines with J gene TRBJ2-4; TRBD1 matches at 7 bases. V lost 4 bases, J lost 1 base, and 4 bases stayed unmatched. CDR1 SGHAT and CDR2 FQNNGV come from the germline V gene. The CDR3 is 15 amino acids. The CDR3 nucleotides read TGTGCCAGCAGCTCCGACAGGGTGGCCAAAAACATTCAGTACTTC. Its protein product is CASSSDRVAKNIQYF.

The genes are TRBV5-6 and TRBJ2-7, with D possibly TRBD1 on 6 matching bases. The V gene lost 4 bases and the J gene lost 5 bases, with 19 bases spanning the gap. CDR3 size: 15 residues. CDR1 is SGHDT, CDR2 YYEEEE, per germline. The CDR3 sequence is CASSTGDNPFHEQYF. The CDR3 region has the DNA TGTGCCAGCAGCACCGGGGACAACCCCTTTCACGAGCAGTACTTC. Full variable domain (remainder filled in from reference TRBV5-6 and TRBJ2-7): DAGVTQSPTHLIKTRGQQVTLRCSPKSGHDTVSWYQQALGQGPQFIFQYYEEEERQRGNFPDRFSGHQFPNYSSELNVNALLLGDSALYLCASSTGDNPFHEQYFGPGTRLTVT.

V usage is TRBV6-1 and J usage is TRBJ2-7; D unclear. The CDR3 loop spans 14 amino acids. Trimming took 1 base from V and 0 from J, leaving 7 bases between them. The germline gives CDR1 MNHNS, CDR2 SASEGT. The CDR3 reads CASSEVTLSYEQYF. In DNA form, the CDR3 reads TGTGCCAGCAGTGAAGTGACACTCTCCTACGAGCAGTACTTC.

The rearrangement links TRBV29-1 to TRBJ1-1, with a weak D call TRBD1 (6 bases). The V end lost 7 bases, the J end lost 1 base, and 10 bases lay between the germline ends. CDR3 size: 12 residues. From germline, CDR1 is SQVTM and CDR2 ANQGSEA. CDR3 nucleotide sequence: TGCAGCGCTGTGACAGGGAACACTGAAGCTTTCTTT. The encoded protein is CSAVTGNTEAFF.